The 14 T cell receptor beta chains reported below all come from one sample, sequenced in a study of T cells in Graves' hyperthyroidism and ophthalmopathy. RNA transcripts served as the template for amplifying TCR beta CDR3 regions. The TCR CDR3 first-round RT-PCR relied on the HTBI primer set. TCRdb called the multiplex PCR reads again in MiXCR, with one record for every CDR3 protein. The profile covers roughly 290,000 distinct CDR3 sequences, with about a sixth appearing a single time and 55% to 60% taken by the ten largest. Sequencing input: blood. All receptors come from a woman aged 55-69 years with Graves' ophthalmopathy.

In its sample, this clonotype was seen many times. This chain joins TRBV6-1 and TRBJ2-7; D is possibly TRBD2 (7 bases). The CDR3 covers 16 residues. The germline V gene has CDR1 MNHNS and CDR2 SASEGT. Trimming left V 4 bases short and J 2 bases short, with 18 bases between. The CDR3 bases are TGTGCCAGCAGTGCCGCCGAGGGGGGGAGACCCTACGAGCAGTACTTC. Its translation: CASSAAEGGRPYEQYF.

Many counts were recorded for this clonotype. The chain is built from TRBV3-1 and TRBJ2-5; D may correspond to TRBD1 or TRBD2 (6 bases each). The V end lost 1 base, the J end lost 6 bases, and 24 bases lay between the germline ends. CDR1 and CDR2 (germline): LGHDT, YNNKEL (reference sequence). The CDR3 has 18 amino acids. CDR3 residues: CASSQGGATGTPWQTQYF. The CDR3 DNA sequence: TGTGCCAGCAGCCAAGGGGGGGCGACCGGGACTCCATGGCAGACCCAGTACTTC.

The chain employs TRBV9 and TRBJ2-3; D unresolved. The germline V gene has CDR1 SGDLS and CDR2 YYNGEE. The CDR3 extends over 14 amino acids. V lost 3 bases to trimming and J lost 2 bases, with 10 bases between them. The CDR3 sequence is CASSAEWITDTQYF. The CDR3 coding sequence is TGTGCCAGCAGCGCAGAATGGATCACAGATACGCAGTATTTT.

This clonotype appeared many times. The rearrangement uses TRBV11-3 and TRBJ2-2; D uncertain. Per germline, CDR1 SGHNT and CDR2 YENEEA. V was trimmed by 3 bases and J by 6 bases, leaving 5 bases between them. The CDR3 runs 12 residues. DNA of the CDR3: TGTGCCAGCAGCTTTGGGGCCGGGGAGCTGTTTTTT. Its protein product is CASSFGAGELFF.

This clonotype was observed many times. V gene TRBV7-8 combines with J gene TRBJ1-4; no firm D call. CDR1 and CDR2 (germline): SGHVS, FQNEAQ. Trimming stripped 4 bases from V and 7 bases from J, with 7 bases between. The CDR3 totals 12 residues. CDR3: CASSSTAEKLFF. The CDR3 DNA reads as TGTGCCAGCAGCTCCACAGCTGAAAAACTGTTTTTT.

This clonotype was picked up a small number of times. The gene calls are TRBV7-9 and TRBJ2-5; possible D gene TRBD2, 5 bases. This CDR3 is 16 amino acids long. With 0 bases removed from V and 5 bases from J, the gap between germline ends came to 16 bases. Germline lookup yields CDR1 SEHNR and CDR2 FQNEAQ (reference sequence). The CDR3 sequence: CASSLAPRSPGETQYF. The CDR3 DNA is TGTGCCAGCAGCTTAGCCCCCAGGAGTCCGGGGGAGACCCAGTACTTC.

This clonotype was picked up a small number of times. V is TRBV5-6 and J is TRBJ1-4, with D possibly TRBD1 on 6 matching bases. Deletions cut 5 bases from V and 4 bases from J, with 12 bases between. The CDR3 extends over 14 amino acids. Looked up from germline, CDR1 is SGHDT and CDR2 is YYEEEE. The CDR3 DNA reads as TGTGCCAGCAGTACAGGGTTTAATAATGAAAAACTGTTTTTT. Protein sequence: CASSTGFNNEKLFF. The full variable domain, rest sourced from reference TRBV5-6 and TRBJ1-4, is DAGVTQSPTHLIKTRGQQVTLRCSPKSGHDTVSWYQQALGQGPQFIFQYYEEEERQRGNFPDRFSGHQFPNYSSELNVNALLLGDSALYLCASSTGFNNEKLFFGSGTQLSVL.

This clonotype was seen at least ten times. The rearrangement links TRBV5-1 to TRBJ2-7; 8 nucleotides match TRBD1. V lost 1 base, J lost 5 bases, and 8 bases stayed unmatched. Looked up from germline, CDR1 is SGHRS and CDR2 is YFSETQ. The CDR3 has 15 residues. CDR3 in DNA: TGCGCCAGCAGCTTGACGGGACAGGAACTAAACGAGCAGTACTTC. Translating it yields CASSLTGQELNEQYF.

The CDR3 region has the DNA TGTGCCAGCAGTTACTCAGTCGGCAATCAGCCCCAGCATTTT. Translated, it gives CASSYSVGNQPQHF. The chain employs TRBV6-6 and TRBJ1-5; no clear D gene. The length of the CDR3 is 14 residues. V was pared by 0 bases and J by 2 bases, with 5 bases between. Germline-derived CDR1 and CDR2 are MNHNY and SVGAGI (reference sequence).

This clonotype was seen more than once but under ten times. This chain uses TRBV6-2 or TRBV6-3 with TRBJ2-5, with TRBD2 matching over 9 bases. The CDR3 spans 16 residues. The V segment lost 5 bases and the J segment 1 base; nucleotides outside the gene matches: 8. In germline, CDR1 is MNHEY, CDR2 SVGEGT. The CDR3: CASSTRSRGGQETQYF. CDR3 sequence (DNA): TGTGCCAGCAGTACCCGCTCGCGGGGGGGCCAAGAGACCCAGTACTTC.

This clonotype was recorded only once. The gene calls are TRBV4-3 and TRBJ1-1; D remains ambiguous. Germline V gene lookup returns CDR1 LGHNA and CDR2 YSLEER. V lost 6 bases and J 0 bases, leaving 11 bases between the germline ends. The CDR3 runs 14 residues. The CDR3, as DNA: TGCGCCAGCAGTCCCCGATCACTGAACACTGAAGCTTTCTTT. Translating gives CASSPRSLNTEAFF.

At least ten counts were recorded for this clonotype. The rearrangement joins TRBV27 to TRBJ2-7; D assignment may be TRBD1 or TRBD2 (5 bases each). Trimming removed 0 bases from V and 5 bases from J, with 5 bases in between. This CDR3 has 12 amino acids. Germline CDR1 MNHEY, CDR2 SMNVEV (reference sequence). CDR3 region: CASSLSGDEQYF. The CDR3 DNA sequence: TGTGCCAGCAGTTTATCGGGGGACGAGCAGTACTTC.

This clonotype was recorded many times. The CDR3: CASSGQAAYEQYF. In DNA, the CDR3 is TGTGCCAGCTCAGGTCAGGCGGCCTACGAGCAGTACTTC. The chain carries TRBV18 and TRBJ2-7; D gene unclear. CDR1 and CDR2 (germline): KGHSH, LQKENI. This CDR3 comprises 13 residues. The germline V and J ends were trimmed by 5 bases and 2 bases, with 10 bases remaining between them. The full variable domain, in which reference TRBV18 and TRBJ2-7 provide the parts outside the CDR3, is NAGVMQNPRHLVRRRGQEARLRCSPMKGHSHVYWYRQLPEEGLKFMVYLQKENIIDESGMPKERFSAEFPKEGPSILRIQQVVRGDSAAYFCASSGQAAYEQYFGPGTRLTVT.

The V gene is TRBV6-2 or TRBV6-3, the J gene TRBJ1-2; the D is unclear. Per germline, CDR1 MNHEY and CDR2 SVGEGT. The CDR3 totals 14 residues. Trimming cost V 0 bases and J 6 bases, with 11 bases left between them. The CDR3 DNA reads TGTGCCAGCAGTTACTCCCTACTTGGGGATGGCTACACCTTC. Translating it yields CASSYSLLGDGYTF.